The entry below describes one T cell receptor beta chain. The CDR3 loop spans 13 amino acids. Trimming at V came to 1 base and at J to 11 bases, leaving 7 bases not matched to a gene. Seattle enrolled patients during active infection and tracked them longitudinally. Per the authors' pipeline: Estimated nucleated cell counts came from reference gene primer amplification. Measured with immunoSEQ multiplex PCR; TCRdb has only the in-frame clones, and not every one. From that table come the V and J calls and clone size; the DNA was used to work out D and trimming. In the table there are some 300,000 clones, 65% to 90% of which are singletons. This entry comes from a study of blood T cell repertoires in COVID-19. Study context: Both acute and convalescent COVID-19 samples were obtained from the United States, Italy and Spain. Sources were T cells, B-cell-depleted T cells, or PBMCs; the material itself was cDNA or gDNA.

Sequencing was done on a sample of peripheral blood. The chain joins TRBV12-3 or TRBV12-4 to TRBJ1-1; 7 bases align to TRBD1. This receptor was obtained from a woman between 70 and 85 years old with COVID-19, enrolled during active disease. The CDR3 sequence: CASSLDYRGPAFF. In nucleotides, the CDR3 is TGTGCCAGCAGTTTAGATTACAGGGGACCCGCTTTCTTT.